A single sample gave rise to the 5 T cell receptor beta chains below, sequenced in a study of T-cell memory formation after mild COVID-19. MiXCR, applied by TCRdb to the 5' RACE reads, yields one record per CDR3 protein. The data show approximately 190,000 distinct CDR3 sequences, about 17% seen once. The sequenced material came from PBMCs or a T cell subset sorted from them (not recorded which). All receptors derive from an adult woman who had mild COVID-19 (a few samples of this study predate the infection). Cell type and time point are not known.

The table lists this clonotype with many counts. V is TRBV20-1 and J is TRBJ1-4; 7 bases are shared with TRBD1. Germline trimming cut 7 bases from V and 6 bases from J; bases unmatched to any gene: 8. Per the germline V gene, CDR1 is DFQATT and CDR2 is SNEGSKA (reference sequence). The CDR3 runs to 13 residues. DNA for the CDR3: TGCAGTGGAAGGAGGGACAGAGATGAAAAACTGTTTTTT. Translating gives CSGRRDRDEKLFF.

This rearrangement joins TRBV11-2 to TRBJ2-2, with a possible D match to TRBD1 (6 bases). The ends were cut back, 1 base at V and 4 bases at J, with 13 bases in the middle. The germline gives CDR1 SGHAT, CDR2 FQNNGV. The CDR3 runs to 16 residues. This CDR3 is CASSLGGRGGTGELFF. CDR3 coding DNA: TGTGCCAGCAGCTTAGGAGGCAGGGGCGGCACCGGGGAGCTGTTTTTT.

This clonotype was counted only a few times. The chain combines TRBV20-1 with TRBJ2-1, with 8 bases matching TRBD2. The V and J ends lost 4 bases and 2 bases, in that order; junction bases with no gene match: 7. The germline V gene encodes CDR1 DFQATT and CDR2 SNEGSKA (reference sequence). This CDR3 is 15 amino acids long. The CDR3 loop reads CSAMTGGGAYNEQFF. The CDR3 DNA reads as TGCAGTGCTATGACGGGAGGGGGGGCCTACAATGAGCAGTTCTTC.

This rearrangement joins TRBV29-1 to TRBJ1-4; TRBD1 agrees at 7 bases. CDR3 length equals 14 residues. Germline CDR1 reads SQVTM; CDR2 reads ANQGSEA. The V gene end was trimmed by 6 bases and the J gene end by 8 bases; junction bases not matched to a gene: 12. This CDR3 is CSVGQGGLGEKLFF. The CDR3 DNA sequence: TGCAGCGTCGGCCAAGGGGGCTTGGGAGAAAAACTGTTTTTT.

This sequence joins TRBV12-3 or TRBV12-4 and TRBJ2-6; D is undetermined. Deletions cut 8 bases from V and 0 bases from J, with 8 bases between. The CDR3 consists of 14 residues. The CDR3 protein is CASLEISGANVLTF. In DNA, the CDR3 is TGTGCCAGCTTGGAGATCTCTGGGGCCAACGTCCTGACTTTC.